This TCR beta chain emerged from a study of cytomegalovirus exposure and HLA in healthy donors. This clone has just one count. Germline-derived CDR1 and CDR2 are WSHSY and SAAADI. V lost 7 bases to trimming and J lost 3 bases, with 12 bases between them. The CDR3 has 13 residues. Clones were read by immunoSEQ multiplex PCR, and TCRdb kept only the in-frame ones, dropping some. The sample lists some 310,000 clones, around 90% occurring once. This clonotype was sampled from a man younger than 40 in good health and CMV-seronegative. The sample consisted of PBMCs. The chain couples TRBV10-2 to TRBJ1-2; D may be TRBD1 (6 bases). CDR3 sequence (DNA): TGCGCCAGCACAAGTCCAGGGGACTATGGCTACACCTTC. This translates into CASTSPGDYGYTF.